This record concerns one T cell receptor beta chain sequence. What antigen it recognizes has not been identified. Base-call qualities are not available, and no considerably larger clone is one nucleotide away. CDR1 and CDR2 are drawn from the germline V gene: MNHEY, SVGAGI. There are 14 amino acids in the CDR3, from cysteine to phenylalanine inclusive. Only the CDR3 part of the read is kept: 42 bases, read in frame from the first base. Trimming accounts for 6 bases at V and 1 base at J, while the number of junction bases matched to no gene is 3. The record originates from a study of blood T cell repertoires in COVID-19 (TCRdb year 2020). Describing the broader study: Samples covering the acute and convalescent phases of COVID-19 were provided by collaborators in the United States, Italy and Spain. The dataset comprised deeply sampled blood TCRbeta repertoires from subjects exposed to, actively infected with, or recovered from COVID-19. Samples came from the ongoing ImmuneRACE study (first 160 participants) plus 1,254 subjects from 6 global collaborators. Nearly every sample came with metadata listing a de-identified subject ID, COVID-19 status, age in years and sex. The repertoires were released in a freely available public database meant as a resource for research on the immune response to SARS-CoV-2. The material from the prospective study consisted of cDNA or gDNA derived from T cells, B-cell-depleted T cells, or PBMCs. Where available, HLA class I and class II types were obtained from metadata supplied by the sample provider rather than from assay-based typing. What the research found in general, with its limitations: Clinical and demographic metadata were provided uncurated, with the amount varying by source and participant.

TCRbeta CDR3 regions were amplified from genomic DNA by means of the immunoSEQ Assay, a bias-controlled multiplex PCR. In the source study's methods: Within the assay, amplification of reference gene primers was used to estimate how many nucleated cells each sample contained. Sequence reads were collapsed and filtered to measure the absolute abundance of every unique TCRbeta CDR3 rearrangement. For each sample, productive Simpson clonality was calculated as the square root of Simpson's diversity index across productive rearrangements. In its TCRdb copy, this immuneACCESS table keeps in-frame sequences only and misses some clones. Where compared with another copy, unresolved V genes explain less than half of these, and the others have no known cause. The DNA was the basis for D and trimming; V, J and clone size are from that table. The sample contains more than 85,000 clones, 60% to 85% of them found a single time. The ten most abundant clones make up approximately 4.3% of the sample.

Whole blood was collected in K2EDTA tubes by collaborating institutions according to the institutions' own protocols. For TCRbeta analysis, collaborator samples were shipped as frozen whole blood, as isolated PBMCs, or as DNA extracted from either sample type. Recombination linked TRBV6-5 to TRBJ2-7; TRBD2 lines up with 10 middle nucleotides. This TCR derives from a human donor in a cohort sampled during active or convalescent COVID-19. Material: peripheral blood. The encoded CDR3 is CASRYSGGSYEQYF. At the DNA level, the sequence is TGTGCCAGCAGATATAGCGGGGGGTCCTACGAGCAGTACTTC.